Each of the 27 T cell receptor beta chains below was sequenced from the same sample in a study of Ad26.COV2.S vaccination and SARS-CoV-2 variants. The treatment is: some 20 received Ad26.COV2.S at low or high dose, single or two shots; several received placebo; per-sample allocation not given. After the first vaccine or placebo injection, samples were drawn on day 63. Repertoires were generated with immunoSEQ multiplex PCR, while TCRdb's copy carries only in-frame clones and drops some. The sample records about 680,000 clones, around 90% being singletons. Sample: peripheral blood, taken in a trial of Ad26.COV2.S vaccine versus placebo. The receptors originated from a person aged 18-65 years who received the Ad26.COV2.S COVID-19 vaccine or a placebo.

In its sample, this clone was seen a few times. V gene TRBV12-3 or TRBV12-4 combines with J gene TRBJ1-2; 8 nucleotides line up with TRBD1. The CDR3 sequence is 12 residues long. The V and J ends lost 6 bases and 10 bases, in that order; junction bases with no gene match: 7. CDR3 residues: CASSIQGEDYTF. DNA of the CDR3: TGTGCCAGCAGCATACAGGGGGAGGACTACACCTTC.

The chain recombines TRBV5-5 with TRBJ2-5; TRBD2 aligns across 13 bases. V dropped 4 bases and J dropped 0; count of bases not matched to a gene: 6. Germline CDR1 SGHKS, CDR2 YYEKEE (reference sequence). The CDR3 extends over 17 amino acids. CDR3 in amino acids: CASSPRTSGGHQETQYF. CDR3 DNA sequence: TGTGCCAGCAGCCCGCGGACTAGCGGGGGACACCAAGAGACCCAGTACTTC.

The chain uses TRBV7-8 and TRBJ2-3; 10 nucleotides agree with TRBD2. The ends lost 2 bases at V and 5 bases at J; junction bases unmatched: 7. CDR3 length: 16 residues. Germline CDR1 and CDR2: SGHVS and FQNEAQ. The CDR3 DNA sequence: TGTGCCAGCAGCTTACGGGTAGCGGGGGGCAGAGATACGCAGTATTTT. The encoded protein is CASSLRVAGGRDTQYF. Full variable domain (outside the CDR3, taken from reference TRBV7-8 and TRBJ2-3): GAGVSQSPRYKVAKRGQDVALRCDPISGHVSLFWYQQALGQGPEFLTYFQNEAQLDKSGLPSDRFFAERPEGSVSTLKIQRTQQEDSAVYLCASSLRVAGGRDTQYFGPGTRLTVL.

The chain combines TRBV2 with TRBJ2-5; perhaps D is TRBD1 or TRBD2 (5 bases each). V shed 1 base and J shed 5 bases, with 14 bases lying between them. This CDR3 has 15 residues. Germline CDR1 reads SNHLY; CDR2 reads FYNNEI. CDR3 region: CASSEEGTARETQYF. The CDR3 DNA reads as TGTGCCAGCAGTGAAGAGGGGACGGCCCGGGAGACCCAGTACTTC. The entire variable domain, with the rest obtained from reference TRBV2 and TRBJ2-5, is as follows: EPEVTQTPSHQVTQMGQEVILRCVPISNHLYFYWYRQILGQKVEFLVSFYNNEISEKSEIFDDQFSVERPDGSNFTLKIRSTKLEDSAMYFCASSEEGTARETQYFGPGTRLLVL.

The chain uses TRBV11-2 and TRBJ1-2; TRBD1 matches 7 bases. Unmatched junction bases numbered 9, after V lost 1 base and J lost 7 bases. This CDR3 comprises 15 residues. From germline, CDR1 is SGHAT and CDR2 FQNNGV. For the CDR3, the DNA is TGTGCCAGCAGCTTAGGCCTCGACAGGGCCCTTGGCTACACCTTC. Its protein product is CASSLGLDRALGYTF.

The chain carries TRBV6-6 and TRBJ2-7; 8 bases are shared with TRBD2. The V gene's germline CDR1 is MNHNY and CDR2 SVGAGI (reference sequence). The CDR3 consists of 15 residues. V dropped 2 bases and J dropped 2; count of bases not matched to a gene: 5. The CDR3, as DNA: TGTGCCAGCAGTTACGTCAGCGGGGGAGCCTACGAGCAGTACTTC. Amino acid sequence: CASSYVSGGAYEQYF.

This rearrangement joins TRBV7-9 to TRBJ1-1; no clear D gene. The CDR3 length is 12 residues. CDR1 and CDR2 (germline): SEHNR, FQNEAQ (reference sequence). Trimming removed 6 bases from V and 8 bases from J, with 13 bases in between. The CDR3 sequence is CASSSLMGEAFF. The CDR3 DNA reads as TGTGCCAGCAGTTCTCTCATGGGCGAAGCTTTCTTT.

This clone was recorded once. The CDR3 sequence is CASSPGGTGEKLFF. The DNA of the CDR3 is TGTGCCAGCAGCCCGGGAGGGACGGGGGAAAAACTGTTTTTT. The chain combines TRBV5-5 with TRBJ1-4; D is perhaps TRBD1 (5 bases). The ends were cut back, 4 bases at V and 8 bases at J, with 15 bases in the middle. The CDR3 is 14 amino acids. Germline V gene data show CDR1 as SGHKS and CDR2 as YYEKEE (reference sequence).

The chain recombines TRBV4-1 with TRBJ2-7; no firm D call. This CDR3 has 14 residues. Deletions cut 0 bases from V and 0 bases from J, with 6 bases between. The V gene's germline CDR1 is MGHRA and CDR2 YSYEKL. The CDR3 DNA sequence: TGCGCCAGCAGCCAAGAGGGCTTCTCCTACGAGCAGTACTTC. This encodes CASSQEGFSYEQYF.

This clone was seen once. V is TRBV30 and J is TRBJ2-7; weak D call: TRBD2 (6 bases). This CDR3 has 11 amino acids. Looked up from germline, CDR1 is GTSNPN and CDR2 is SVGIG (reference sequence). V was shortened by 3 bases and J by 7 bases, with 10 bases between the two germline ends. CDR3 sequence (DNA): TGTGCCTGGAGCGGGAGTCAAGAGCAGTACTTC. Encoded protein: CAWSGSQEQYF.

This chain links TRBV6-4 with TRBJ2-1; TRBD2 matches at 8 bases. Germline assignment: CDR1 MRHNA and CDR2 SNTAGT. The CDR3 runs to 15 residues. V lost 5 bases, J lost 2 bases, and 5 bases stayed unmatched. The CDR3 DNA is TGTGCCAGCAGTCTACTAGCGGATACCTACAATGAGCAGTTCTTC. Translated, it gives CASSLLADTYNEQFF.

The chain employs TRBV9 and TRBJ2-5; D not resolved. The CDR3 totals 15 residues. Trimming removed 3 bases from V and 1 base from J, with 13 bases in between. The germline V gene encodes CDR1 SGDLS and CDR2 YYNGEE. As DNA, the CDR3 is TGTGCCAGCAGCGAGACCGGGCGGAGCCAAGAGACCCAGTACTTC. This sequence encodes CASSETGRSQETQYF.

In this sample, this clone turned up once. The rearrangement joins TRBV19 to TRBJ1-2, with D possibly matching TRBD1 (6 bases). Germline CDR1 and CDR2: LNHDA and SQIVND (reference sequence). V dropped 5 bases and J dropped 4 bases, with 14 bases sitting between them. The CDR3 has 14 amino acids. The CDR3 DNA follows: TGTGCCAGTAGTTTGCGCAGGGGAGGCTATGGCTACACCTTC. Translating it yields CASSLRRGGYGYTF.

The V call is TRBV7-9, the J call TRBJ1-6; perhaps TRBD1 as D (5 bases). Germline CDR1 and CDR2: SEHNR and FQNEAQ (reference sequence). V was clipped by 11 bases and J by 5 bases, with 19 bases between them. The CDR3 length is 15 residues. DNA of the CDR3: TGTGCCTGTCAAAGGGGCCTCTTGGATAATTCACCCCTCCACTTT. It is translated as CACQRGLLDNSPLHF.

The chain combines TRBV6-4 with TRBJ1-5; D gene unclear. Germline V gene sequence: CDR1 MRHNA, CDR2 SNTAGT. This CDR3 has 16 amino acids. Trimming removed 5 bases from V and 1 base from J, with 15 bases in between. Written as DNA, the CDR3 is TGTGCCAGCAGTTACCGGGAACTTGGCAGCAATCAGCCCCAGCATTTT. Amino acids: CASSYRELGSNQPQHF.

The chain carries TRBV2 and TRBJ1-5, with 9 bases lining up with TRBD1. CDR1 is SNHLY and CDR2 is FYNNEI in the germline V gene. The V segment lost 5 bases and the J segment 1 base; nucleotides outside the gene matches: 6. The CDR3 sequence is 16 residues long. This chain's CDR3 is CASSRTGAESNQPQHF. In DNA form, the CDR3 reads TGTGCCAGCAGTCGGACAGGGGCGGAAAGCAATCAGCCCCAGCATTTT.

Here the CDR3 reads CASSLLAGGKGEQYF. The CDR3 DNA sequence: TGTGCCAGCAGTTTGCTAGCGGGGGGGAAGGGAGAGCAGTACTTC. The rearrangement joins TRBV6-5 to TRBJ2-7, with 12 bases matching TRBD2. The CDR3 totals 15 residues. Germline V gene sequence: CDR1 MNHEY, CDR2 SVGAGI. Trimming removed 4 bases from V and 7 bases from J; junction bases left unmatched: 8.

This sequence joins TRBV19 and TRBJ1-4; tentatively, D is TRBD1 (6 bases). Germline V CDR1 and CDR2: LNHDA, SQIVND (reference sequence). V was cut by 4 bases and J by 2 bases, with 11 bases left in between. The CDR3 spans 15 residues. DNA of the CDR3: TGTGCCAGTAGTACCCAGGGGAGGACTAATGAAAAACTGTTTTTT. Translated, it gives CASSTQGRTNEKLFF.

A remark on this clone: The sample carries other DNA sequences with the same CDR3. The genes are TRBV30 and TRBJ1-5; 8 bases align to TRBD1. This CDR3 has 13 residues. The V segment lost 3 bases and the J segment 6 bases; nucleotides outside the gene matches: 4. Germline V gene lookup returns CDR1 GTSNPN and CDR2 SVGIG (reference sequence). Here the CDR3 reads CAWSGQGGQPQHF. The DNA for the CDR3 is TGTGCCTGGAGCGGACAGGGCGGTCAGCCCCAGCATTTT.

This clone was detected only once. This chain links TRBV5-4 with TRBJ1-2; D gene ambiguous. CDR1 and CDR2 from the germline V gene are SGHNT and YYREEE (reference sequence). V dropped 3 bases and J dropped 7 bases, with 10 bases sitting between them. This CDR3 spans 12 amino acids. The CDR3 protein is CASSSRGGGYTF. The DNA of the CDR3 is TGTGCCAGCAGCTCCCGGGGAGGTGGCTACACCTTC.

The chain employs TRBV4-1 and TRBJ2-5; D may be TRBD2 (5 bases). Trimming removed 4 bases from V and 0 bases from J, with 12 bases in between. This CDR3 comprises 15 residues. CDR1 and CDR2 (germline): MGHRA, YSYEKL. CDR3 amino acids: CASSRLPGNQETQYF. DNA for the CDR3: TGCGCCAGCAGCCGGCTACCGGGAAACCAAGAGACCCAGTACTTC.

This chain links TRBV6-5 with TRBJ2-7, with D uncertain. The CDR3 extends over 13 amino acids. V was pared by 0 bases and J by 2 bases, with 5 bases between. From germline, CDR1 is MNHEY and CDR2 SVGAGI. The CDR3 DNA reads TGTGCCAGCAGTTACTCCAATACCTACGAGCAGTACTTC. It codes for CASSYSNTYEQYF.

The CDR3 DNA reads as TGTGCCAGCAGCTTAGCGACCGACAGGGTCGGTGGCTACACCTTC. Translated, it gives CASSLATDRVGGYTF. J is TRBJ1-2 and V is TRBV7-2; 7 bases fit TRBD1. The CDR3 is made up of 15 amino acids. From germline, CDR1 is SGHTA and CDR2 FQGNSA. The junction had 8 bases not matched to a gene; V was cut back by 0 bases and J by 7 bases.

The CDR3 loop reads CASSQILAHTGELFF. Written as DNA, the CDR3 is TGTGCCAGCAGCCAAATCCTAGCGCACACCGGGGAGCTGTTTTTT. This chain uses TRBV14 with TRBJ2-2, with D maybe TRBD2 (6 bases). CDR1 and CDR2 (germline): SGHDN, FVKESK. This CDR3 is built from 15 residues. The germline V and J ends were trimmed by 2 bases and 3 bases, with 10 bases remaining between them.

This chain connects TRBV18 to TRBJ1-1; D is perhaps TRBD1 (5 bases). CDR3 length equals 15 residues. The V end lost 3 bases, the J end lost 0 bases, and 11 bases lay between the germline ends. Germline V lookup: CDR1 KGHSH, CDR2 LQKENI. CDR3 DNA sequence: TGTGCCAGCTCACCCAATGGGGCAATGAACACTGAAGCTTTCTTT. It yields the protein CASSPNGAMNTEAFF.

V usage is TRBV4-2 and J usage is TRBJ2-2; tentatively, D is TRBD1 (6 bases). Between the trimmed V and J ends, which lost 4 bases and 0 bases, there was a span of 18 bases. Germline CDR1 is LGHNA and CDR2 is YNFKEQ. This CDR3 contains 18 residues. The CDR3 bases are TGTGCCAGCAGCCCCCGACAGGCAAGGCACGCGAACACCGGGGAGCTGTTTTTT. Translation: CASSPRQARHANTGELFF.

V and J are TRBV24-1 and TRBJ2-5, with D perhaps matching TRBD1 (6 bases). Deletions cut 3 bases from V and 7 bases from J, with 20 bases between. Germline V CDR1 and CDR2: KGHDR, SFDVKD. This CDR3 region has 16 residues. The CDR3: CATSDSRDTLWGTQYF. DNA for the CDR3: TGTGCCACCAGTGATAGCCGGGACACCCTATGGGGGACCCAGTACTTC.